This T cell receptor beta chain came from a study of synovial regulatory T cells in juvenile arthritis. The CDR3 has 15 amino acids. No nucleotide data were recorded. Per the germline V gene, CDR1 is LGHNA and CDR2 is YSLEER. Generated by immunoSEQ multiplex PCR, the TCRdb table keeps only in-frame clones and is missing some. The sample's table shows over 7,500 clones. This TCR was sampled from a donor under 30 with juvenile idiopathic arthritis. Sequences were obtained from Treg cells from blood. The subset denotes: remaining (HLA-DR-negative) circulating blood Treg cells. V and J are TRBV4-3 and TRBJ2-3; TCRdb designates TRBD2, a call that cannot be tested without DNA. The chain's CDR3 is CASSQAGRTTDTQYF.